This entry features one T cell receptor (beta chain) sequence. The data were obtained in a study of blood T cell repertoires in COVID-19. Overall study: The study drew acute and convalescent COVID-19 samples from the United States, Italy and Spain. PBMCs, B-cell-depleted T cells, or T cells provided the cDNA or gDNA that made up the material.

Study processing details: Cell counts per sample came from amplifying reference gene primers. TCRdb's table, derived via immunoSEQ multiplex PCR, lists solely in-frame clones and lacks some. Clone size and V and J calls were adopted from that table, with D and trimming inferred from the DNA. This sample has approximately 240,000 clones, with roughly 84% found just once. Germline-derived CDR1 and CDR2 are LGHDT and YNNKEL (reference sequence). This CDR3 contains 14 residues. Trimming took 1 base from V and 9 from J, leaving 13 bases between them. Sequenced: peripheral blood. J is TRBJ2-1 and V is TRBV3-1 (or the pseudogene TRBV3-2); tentatively, D is TRBD2 (5 bases). The clonotype was recovered from a man between 50 and 59 years old who had recovered from COVID-19. CDR3 bases: TGTGCCAGCAGCCAAGTTAACGGGGTTCCTGAGCAGTTCTTC. Its translation: CASSQVNGVPEQFF.